Presented here are 3 T cell receptor beta chains from one specimen sequenced in a study of response to subunit inactivated influenza vaccine. TCRdb passed the RT-PCR reads through MiXCR, listing each CDR3 protein once. The profile shows under 950,000 distinct CDR3 sequences, around 21% of them singletons. The starting material was PBMCs from blood, obtained roughly 5 days after vaccination. Receptor source: a man aged 50-60 years who received an inactivated influenza vaccine.

The V call is TRBV12-3 or TRBV12-4, the J call TRBJ2-2; 13 nucleotides agree with TRBD2. This CDR3 is built from 16 residues. The J segment lost 6 bases and the V segment lost 7 bases, leaving 8 bases of the junction unmatched. The CDR3 DNA sequence: TGTGCCAGCACCTCTCGGACTAGCGGGAGCTCCGGGGAGCTGTTTTTT. It codes for CASTSRTSGSSGELFF.

The V and J genes are TRBV2 and TRBJ2-7, with D possibly TRBD2 on 5 matching bases. V gave up 7 bases and J gave up 3 bases, with 16 bases separating them. The CDR3 sequence is 14 residues long. Germline V gene sequence: CDR1 SNHLY, CDR2 FYNNEI. CDR3 coding DNA: TGTGCCAGCAAGCGAGGGTCGTCAAACTACGAGCAGTACTTC. Translated, it gives CASKRGSSNYEQYF.

This clonotype was counted a few times. This rearrangement joins TRBV5-6 to TRBJ2-7, with D possibly TRBD1 on 5 matching bases. Germline V gene data show CDR1 as SGHDT and CDR2 as YYEEEE. V lost 0 bases to trimming and J lost 3 bases, with 10 bases between them. The CDR3 totals 14 residues. The CDR3 DNA sequence: TGTGCCAGCAGCTTGGAGGACACAAGCTACGAGCAGTACTTC. This sequence encodes CASSLEDTSYEQYF.